Given below is one T cell receptor (beta chain) in context. Its antigen is currently unknown. Profiled with immunoSEQ multiplex PCR; TCRdb holds only in-frame clones, not every one. The table records 110,000 or so clones, around 85% of them present only once. The CDR3 covers 15 residues. CDR1 is MDHEN and CDR2 is SYDVKM in the germline V gene. With 5 bases removed from V and 5 bases from J, the gap between germline ends came to 18 bases. The sample is drawn from a study of T cell responses to AZD1222 COVID-19 vaccine. Points from the study as a whole: Variant regions that are unmutated are reportedly the target of nearly half of spike-specific TCRs. Clonal diversity was possibly underestimated, and white British individuals and females predominated among donors.

This chain connects TRBV28 to TRBJ1-1; D is perhaps TRBD1 (6 bases). The sample here was peripheral blood, taken on day 0 of AZD1222 vaccination. The receptor comes from an adult in good health. The CDR3 is CASSLHNDGQTEAFF. The DNA for the CDR3 is TGTGCCAGCAGTCTCCACAACGACGGACAGACTGAAGCTTTCTTT.